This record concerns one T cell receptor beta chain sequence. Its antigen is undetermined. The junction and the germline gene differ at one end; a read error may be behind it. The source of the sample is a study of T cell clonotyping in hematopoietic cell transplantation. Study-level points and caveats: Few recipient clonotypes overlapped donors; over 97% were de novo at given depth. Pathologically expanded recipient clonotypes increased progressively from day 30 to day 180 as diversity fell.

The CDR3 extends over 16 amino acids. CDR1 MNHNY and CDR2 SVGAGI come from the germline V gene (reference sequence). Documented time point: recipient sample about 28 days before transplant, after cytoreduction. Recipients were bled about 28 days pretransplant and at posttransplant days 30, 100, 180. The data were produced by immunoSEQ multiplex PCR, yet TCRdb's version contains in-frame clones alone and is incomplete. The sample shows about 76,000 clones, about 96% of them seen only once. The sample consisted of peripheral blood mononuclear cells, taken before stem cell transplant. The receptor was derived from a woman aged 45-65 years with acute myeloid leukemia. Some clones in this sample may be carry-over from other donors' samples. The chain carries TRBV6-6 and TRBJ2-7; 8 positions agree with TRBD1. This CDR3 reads CASSHSRTGQVYEQYF. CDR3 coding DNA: TGTGCCAGCAGTCACTCCCGGACAGGGCAGGTATACGAGCAGTACTTC.